Following are 19 T cell receptor beta chains from one sample sequenced in a study of T cell responses to AZD1222 COVID-19 vaccine. Assay: immunoSEQ multiplex PCR; the TCRdb copy retains only in-frame clones and omits some. The profile shows about 100,000 clones, roughly nine tenths of them singletons. The material sequenced was peripheral blood, taken on day 0 of AZD1222 vaccination. Receptors originate from an adult in good health.

The rearrangement uses TRBV28 and TRBJ2-1, with TRBD2 identical over 7 bases. The V segment lost 2 bases and the J segment 1 base; nucleotides outside the gene matches: 5. CDR1 is MDHEN and CDR2 is SYDVKM in the germline V gene. This CDR3 region has 16 residues. In DNA form, the CDR3 reads TGTGCCAGCAGTTTAACTCTAGCGGTTTCCTACAATGAGCAGTTCTTC. Amino acid sequence: CASSLTLAVSYNEQFF.

This clone was picked up one time. In DNA form, the CDR3 reads TGTGCCTCCACAGGGGGCAGGGACACTGAAGCTTTCTTT. Translation: CASTGGRDTEAFF. The genes are TRBV15 and TRBJ1-1, with 9 positions matching TRBD1. Germline V gene data show CDR1 as LNHNV and CDR2 as YYDKDF (reference sequence). Trimming at V came to 11 bases and at J to 3 bases, leaving 7 bases not matched to a gene. The CDR3 loop spans 13 amino acids.

CDR3 sequence reads: CASSVGTETYF. Here the CDR3 DNA reads TGTGCCAGCAGTGTGGGGACAGAGACGTACTTC. The chain combines TRBV6-4 with TRBJ2-7, with TRBD1 matching over 7 bases. The CDR3 contains 11 residues. Per germline, CDR1 MRHNA and CDR2 SNTAGT. Trimming took 4 bases from V and 12 from J; bases not matched to a gene: 6.

This clone was seen only a few times. The chain carries TRBV7-2 and TRBJ1-6; D is unclear. The CDR3 totals 16 residues. Per germline, CDR1 SGHTA and CDR2 FQGNSA. Trimming took off 1 base at V and 6 bases at J, with 13 bases between the two ends. CDR3 nucleotide sequence: TGTGCCAGCAGCTTAGACCCGGCGACATCTAATTCACCCCTCCACTTT. This codes for CASSLDPATSNSPLHF.

V is TRBV10-3 and J is TRBJ2-3; D is perhaps TRBD1 (6 bases). This CDR3 is 14 amino acids long. Germline values: CDR1 ENHRY, CDR2 SYGVKD. V lost 7 bases and J 5 bases, leaving 16 bases between the germline ends. The CDR3 loop reads CAINIKGVEDTQYF. The DNA for the CDR3 is TGTGCCATCAATATCAAGGGGGTAGAAGATACGCAGTATTTT.

The chain uses TRBV2 and TRBJ1-2, with 9 bases aligning to TRBD1. In germline, CDR1 is SNHLY, CDR2 FYNNEI. The CDR3 runs to 15 residues. Germline trimming cut 6 bases from V and 4 bases from J; bases unmatched to any gene: 9. DNA for the CDR3: TGTGCCAGCAGCCCCGGGACAGGGCCAACCTATGGCTACACCTTC. It codes for CASSPGTGPTYGYTF.

This clone has just a few counts. V is TRBV5-4 and J is TRBJ1-1, with D maybe TRBD1 (6 bases). The germline V gene has CDR1 SGHNT and CDR2 YYREEE (reference sequence). Trimming took off 4 bases at V and 1 base at J, with 11 bases between the two ends. This CDR3 has 14 residues. CDR3 amino acids: CASSGGGSNTEAFF. For the CDR3, the DNA is TGTGCCAGCAGCGGAGGGGGTTCGAACACTGAAGCTTTCTTT.

The V gene is TRBV19, the J gene TRBJ1-4, with D possibly being TRBD1 (6 bases). V dropped 7 bases and J dropped 1 base, with 16 bases sitting between them. Germline V CDR1 and CDR2: LNHDA, SQIVND (reference sequence). The CDR3 has 16 residues. The CDR3 region has the DNA TGTGCCAGTAAACCCCCTGGCAGGGGAACTAATGAAAAACTGTTTTTT. Amino acid sequence: CASKPPGRGTNEKLFF.

This chain connects TRBV10-2 to TRBJ2-1; D not resolved. Trimming cost V 6 bases and J 0 bases, with 9 bases left between them. The germline V gene has CDR1 WSHSY and CDR2 SAAADI. The CDR3 sequence is 14 residues long. DNA for the CDR3: TGCGCCAGCAGCGGCCACAGCTCCTACAATGAGCAGTTCTTC. Its translation is CASSGHSSYNEQFF.

This chain joins TRBV28 and TRBJ2-1; a weak D match, TRBD1 (6 bases). The CDR3 is 13 amino acids. From germline, CDR1 is MDHEN and CDR2 SYDVKM. Trimming pared 6 bases from V and 8 bases from J, leaving 14 bases between. CDR3 in DNA: TGTGCCAGCAGGCAGGGGATGACTTATGAGCAGTTCTTC. This translates into CASRQGMTYEQFF.

The rearrangement uses TRBV12-3 or TRBV12-4 and TRBJ1-6, with 7 bases that match TRBD1. V lost 7 bases and J lost 10; bases outside the gene matches: 7. The CDR3 consists of 13 residues. The CDR3 region has the DNA TGTGCCAGCAACTCAGGGGGTGGGTCACCCCTCCACTTT. Translating gives CASNSGGGSPLHF.

The chain has TRBV7-2 and TRBJ2-1; D could derive from TRBD1 or TRBD2 (5 bases each). This CDR3 has 17 amino acids. CDR1 and CDR2 from the germline V gene are SGHTA and FQGNSA. V was clipped by 2 bases and J by 4 bases, with 18 bases between them. The CDR3 spells CASSLRLPGGGYNEQFF. CDR3 coding DNA: TGTGCCAGCAGCTTAAGACTCCCAGGTGGGGGTTACAATGAGCAGTTCTTC. Combining the CDR3 with reference TRBV7-2 and TRBJ2-1 gives the whole variable domain GAGVSQSPSNKVTEKGKDVELRCDPISGHTALYWYRQSLGQGLEFLIYFQGNSAPDKSGLPSDRFSAERTGGSVSTLTIQRTQQEDSAVYLCASSLRLPGGGYNEQFFGPGTRLTVL.

The chain couples TRBV3-1 (or the pseudogene TRBV3-2) to TRBJ1-1, with TRBD1 as a possible D gene (5 bases). Germline V gene lookup returns CDR1 LGHDT and CDR2 YNNKEL (reference sequence). The CDR3 is 12 amino acids. The V gene lost 8 bases and the J gene lost 6 bases, with 13 bases spanning the gap. CDR3 DNA: TGTGCCAGCGCGCAGGGTTTGGCTGAAGCTTTCTTT. It translates to CASAQGLAEAFF.

This chain links TRBV6-2 or TRBV6-3 with TRBJ2-1, with a possible D match to TRBD1 (5 bases). This CDR3 contains 15 residues. The germline gives CDR1 MNHEY, CDR2 SVGEGT. Trimming removed 2 bases from V and 4 bases from J, with 12 bases in between. The CDR3 DNA reads TGTGCCAGCAGTTACCGAAGGACATCGTACAATGAGCAGTTCTTC. It codes for CASSYRRTSYNEQFF.

Concerning this clone: The sample carries other DNA sequences with the same CDR3. CDR3 bases: TGCGCCAGCAGCTTAGACAGGGGGAACACTGAAGCTTTCTTT. Translated, it gives CASSLDRGNTEAFF. The rearrangement joins TRBV5-1 to TRBJ1-1; 8 nucleotides agree with TRBD1. CDR1 is SGHRS and CDR2 is YFSETQ in the germline V gene. CDR3 length equals 14 residues. V gave up 2 bases and J gave up 1 base; unmatched junction bases: 1.

The chain is built from TRBV28 and TRBJ2-5; no clear D. CDR1 is MDHEN, CDR2 SYDVKM, per germline. Trimming took 4 bases from V and 5 from J, leaving 11 bases between them. The length of the CDR3 is 13 residues. The DNA for the CDR3 is TGTGCCAGCAGTTCGAGGCCGGATGAGACCCAGTACTTC. This codes for CASSSRPDETQYF.

CDR3 DNA: TGTGCCAGCAGCTTAAATCCGTCTGACCCCTATGGCTACACCTTC. Its protein is CASSLNPSDPYGYTF. V and J are TRBV5-4 and TRBJ1-2, with D uncertain. V lost 2 bases to trimming and J lost 4 bases, with 15 bases between them. In germline, CDR1 is SGHNT, CDR2 YYREEE (reference sequence). This CDR3 region has 15 residues.

The chain employs TRBV6-4 and TRBJ2-3, with D uncertain. Germline CDR1 and CDR2: MRHNA and SNTAGT. CDR3 size: 15 residues. The germline V and J ends were trimmed by 4 bases and 0 bases, with 11 bases remaining between them. The CDR3, as DNA: TGTGCCAGCAGTGTTGGCAGAGCTAGCACAGATACGCAGTATTTT. Protein sequence: CASSVGRASTDTQYF.

The CDR3 region is CASSQKPGLAGAQSYEQYF. CDR3 sequence (DNA): TGCGCCAGCAGCCAAAAACCGGGACTAGCGGGAGCACAGTCTTACGAGCAGTACTTC. The chain recombines TRBV4-1 with TRBJ2-7; 14 bases line up with TRBD2. The CDR3 loop spans 19 amino acids. After removal of 2 bases from V and 4 bases from J, the junction contained 13 bases not matched to a gene. Looked up from germline, CDR1 is MGHRA and CDR2 is YSYEKL.